The clone carrying this TCR beta chain was recorded a few times. These data originate in a study of T cells in Graves' hyperthyroidism and ophthalmopathy. The source material, RNA transcripts, was used to amplify TCR beta CDR3 regions. First-round RT-PCR of the TCR CDR3 relied on the HTBI primer set. One entry per CDR3 protein results from TCRdb running MiXCR on the multiplex PCR reads. The data show about 400,000 distinct CDR3 sequences, roughly 15% seen once. CDR3 length: 14 residues. Germline CDR1 SGHRS, CDR2 YFSETQ. V trimming: 4 bases; J trimming: 3 bases; junction bases outside the gene matches: 5. Diagnosis relied on clinical symptoms, serum thyroxine and TRAb, thyroid ultrasound and orbital computed tomography.

Sequenced material: blood. This receptor was taken from a woman aged 25 to 39 with Graves' ophthalmopathy. The V call is TRBV5-1, the J call TRBJ2-5, with TRBD2 matching over 8 bases. The CDR3 protein is CASSETSAEETQYF. The CDR3 DNA sequence: TGCGCCAGCAGCGAGACTAGCGCGGAAGAGACCCAGTACTTC.